The 13 T cell receptor beta chains given below trace back to one sample, sequenced in a study of blood T cell repertoires in COVID-19. Clones were sequenced by immunoSEQ multiplex PCR, and TCRdb holds only the in-frame ones, with some missing. In the table there are about 64,000 clones, 70% to 85% of which are singletons. The sequenced material came from peripheral blood. The source is an elderly man with acute or convalescent COVID-19.

The chain couples TRBV7-8 to TRBJ1-5; D gene unclear. The germline gives CDR1 SGHVS, CDR2 FQNEAQ. Trimming stripped 3 bases from V and 3 bases from J, with 15 bases between. The CDR3 is 16 residues long. The CDR3 region is CASSFPGEGNNQPQHF. CDR3 coding DNA: TGTGCCAGCAGCTTCCCTGGGGAGGGTAACAATCAGCCCCAGCATTTT.

The chain couples TRBV19 to TRBJ1-3; weak D call: TRBD1 (5 bases). CDR1 and CDR2 from the germline V gene are LNHDA and SQIVND (reference sequence). CDR3 size: 14 residues. V lost 8 bases, J lost 4 bases, and 15 bases lay in between. The DNA for the CDR3 is TGTGCCAGTGGGGCCGCCGTGGGAGGAAACACCATATATTTT. This encodes CASGAAVGGNTIYF.

V is TRBV5-4 and J is TRBJ2-5; TRBD1 is a possible D gene (6 bases). CDR1 and CDR2 from the germline V gene are SGHNT and YYREEE (reference sequence). Trimming left V 0 bases short and J 7 bases short, with 19 bases between. This CDR3 contains 16 residues. The DNA for the CDR3 is TGTGCCAGCAGCTTGGGGGTAGGGTTCCAAGGGGGGACCCAGTACTTC. The encoded protein is CASSLGVGFQGGTQYF.

The genes are TRBV30 and TRBJ1-5; possible D gene TRBD1, 5 bases. Germline lookup yields CDR1 GTSNPN and CDR2 SVGIG (reference sequence). The length of the CDR3 is 14 residues. Trimming pared 2 bases from V and 7 bases from J, leaving 15 bases between. DNA of the CDR3: TGTGCCTGGAGTAGGGATGGGGCGGTACAGCCCCAGCATTTT. Protein sequence: CAWSRDGAVQPQHF.

V gene TRBV10-2 combines with J gene TRBJ2-1, with TRBD2 matching 15 bases. V trimming: 6 bases; J trimming: 6 bases; junction bases outside the gene matches: 9. The CDR3 is 17 amino acids. Germline V gene sequence: CDR1 WSHSY, CDR2 SAAADI. The DNA for the CDR3 is TGCGCCAGCAGCGCCGGGACTAGCGGGGGGACTATCAATGAGCAGTTCTTC. Translated: CASSAGTSGGTINEQFF.

This chain connects TRBV18 to TRBJ2-4; 9 positions match TRBD1. This CDR3 has 15 amino acids. Per germline, CDR1 KGHSH and CDR2 LQKENI. With 0 bases clipped from V and 7 bases from J, the junction kept 4 bases outside the gene matches. The CDR3 DNA reads as TGTGCCAGCTCACCACCGGGGGACAGGGAGAACATTCAGTACTTC. It codes for CASSPPGDRENIQYF.

The chain employs TRBV18 and TRBJ1-1; 7 nucleotides match TRBD1. The junction had 4 bases not matched to a gene; V was cut back by 2 bases and J by 4 bases. The CDR3 length is 14 residues. Germline-derived CDR1 and CDR2 are KGHSH and LQKENI. CDR3: CASSPNPGGTEAFF. For the CDR3, the DNA is TGTGCCAGCTCACCAAATCCAGGGGGCACTGAAGCTTTCTTT.

This chain links TRBV10-3 with TRBJ1-6; perhaps TRBD1 as D (6 bases). CDR1 and CDR2 from the germline V gene are ENHRY and SYGVKD. V was clipped by 3 bases and J by 10 bases, with 10 bases between them. There are 13 residues in the CDR3. In DNA form, the CDR3 reads TGTGCCATCAGTGAAAGGACAGAATCACCCCTCCACTTT. This translates into CAISERTESPLHF.

The chain couples TRBV10-3 to TRBJ2-7; 8 nucleotides line up with TRBD1. This CDR3 contains 14 residues. V dropped 8 bases and J dropped 2; count of bases not matched to a gene: 8. The germline CDR1 and CDR2 sequences are ENHRY and SYGVKD. CDR3 bases: TGTGCCATCCGAGGGGACAGGTCTACCTACGAGCAGTACTTC. It translates to CAIRGDRSTYEQYF.

The V and J genes are TRBV24-1 and TRBJ2-3; tentative D call: TRBD2 (6 bases). The germline V gene encodes CDR1 KGHDR and CDR2 SFDVKD. The CDR3 length is 15 residues. V was pared by 1 base and J by 1 base, with 8 bases between. The chain's CDR3 is CATSDFRGGTDTQYF. CDR3 in DNA: TGTGCCACCAGTGATTTTCGCGGGGGCACAGATACGCAGTATTTT.

The genes are TRBV4-1 and TRBJ2-1; 13 nucleotides line up with TRBD2. The trim removed 2 bases at V and 4 bases at J, leaving 2 bases unmatched. CDR3 length: 16 residues. Germline V gene data show CDR1 as MGHRA and CDR2 as YSYEKL. The CDR3 bases are TGCGCCAGCAGCCAAAGGACTAGCGGGAGATACAATGAGCAGTTCTTC. Its translation is CASSQRTSGRYNEQFF.

V and J are TRBV19 and TRBJ1-4; perhaps TRBD1 as D (5 bases). This CDR3 comprises 14 residues. Deletions cut 6 bases from V and 4 bases from J, with 12 bases between. Germline-derived CDR1 and CDR2 are LNHDA and SQIVND (reference sequence). The CDR3: CASRALGGNEKLFF. The CDR3 DNA reads as TGTGCCAGTAGAGCCCTCGGGGGTAATGAAAAACTGTTTTTT.

The V and J genes are TRBV3-1 (or the pseudogene TRBV3-2) and TRBJ2-5; D is unclear. Trimming cost V 2 bases and J 2 bases, with 6 bases left between them. This CDR3 is 13 amino acids long. Germline V lookup: CDR1 LGHDT, CDR2 YNNKEL (reference sequence). CDR3 loop: CASSQQIQETQYF. The CDR3, as DNA: TGTGCCAGCAGCCAACAGATTCAAGAGACCCAGTACTTC.